Listed below are T cell receptor beta chains from one sample, sequenced in a study of human T cells and chemical hapten exposure. TCRdb recomputed calls from the RACE reads with MiXCR, one row per CDR3 protein. This table has about 360,000 distinct CDR3 sequences, approximately 4.4% appearing once. The sequenced sample was whole blood, obtained in connection with sensitization to the hapten diphenylcyclopropenone (DPC). The receptors originated from a woman in her 50s with alopecia areata. Some clones in this sample may be carry-over from other donors' samples. The CDR3 runs from the conserved cysteine through the conserved F or W. The D gene is left open where the match is weak. The listing skips clone size in some rows; elsewhere it reads once, few, many or a size class.

V: TRBV28
D: -
size: many
J: TRBJ1-4
CDR3: CASTSPGAVEKLFF
DNA: TGTGCCAGCACCTCTCCCGGGGCGGTCGAAAAACTGTTTTTT

V: TRBV5-1
D: -
size: few
J: TRBJ1-1
CDR3: CASSSDSVEAFF
DNA: TGCGCCAGCAGCTCTGACAGCGTAGAAGCTTTCTTT

V: TRBV9
D: -
size: many
J: TRBJ2-1
CDR3: CASSEGGPAYNEQFF
DNA: TGTGCCAGCAGCGAGGGGGGACCAGCTTACAATGAGCAGTTCTTC

V: TRBV20-1
D: -
size: many
J: TRBJ1-2
CDR3: CSEGRLTGYGYTF
DNA: TGCAGCGAGGGACGTCTAACGGGCTATGGCTACACCTTC

V: TRBV7-9
D: TRBD1
size: -
J: TRBJ1-6
CDR3: CASSFTTGDSPLHF
DNA: TGTGCCAGCAGCTTCACCACAGGGGATTCACCCCTCCACTTT

V: TRBV4-2
D: TRBD2
size: -
J: TRBJ2-7
CDR3: CASSQEKGSGDYEQYF
DNA: TGTGCCAGCAGCCAAGAAAAGGGGAGCGGGGACTACGAGCAGTACTTC

V: TRBV29-1
D: -
size: many
J: TRBJ1-1
CDR3: CSVLGRDEAFF
DNA: TGCAGCGTTTTGGGACGGGATGAAGCTTTCTTT

V: TRBV29-1
D: TRBD1
size: many
J: TRBJ1-1
CDR3: CSVQGAVGTEAFF
DNA: TGCAGCGTTCAGGGGGCAGTTGGAACTGAAGCTTTCTTT

V: TRBV25-1
D: -
size: -
J: TRBJ1-1
CDR3: CASSESVRRPVTEAFF
DNA: TGTGCCAGCAGTGAATCCGTAAGGCGACCGGTGACTGAAGCTTTCTTT

V: TRBV29-1
D: -
size: few
J: TRBJ1-1
CDR3: CSVGRRVGVTEAFF
DNA: TGCAGCGTGGGGAGAAGGGTCGGTGTGACTGAAGCTTTCTTT

V: TRBV4-3
D: TRBD2
size: few
J: TRBJ2-2
CDR3: CASSQDVMLAGGPPGELFF
DNA: TGCGCCAGCAGCCAAGACGTCATGCTAGCGGGAGGGCCGCCCGGGGAGCTGTTTTTT

V: TRBV28
D: -
size: -
J: TRBJ1-4
CDR3: CASRSGSNEKLFF
DNA: TGTGCCAGCCGGTCCGGCTCTAATGAAAAACTGTTTTTT

V: TRBV19
D: TRBD1
size: -
J: TRBJ2-3
CDR3: CASSMARGQRTDTQYF
DNA: TGTGCCAGTAGTATGGCCAGGGGGCAGAGGACAGATACGCAGTATTTT

V: TRBV6-5
D: -
size: many
J: TRBJ2-2
CDR3: CATFSRVVTGELFF
DNA: TGTGCCACCTTTTCACGGGTGGTCACCGGGGAGCTGTTTTTT

V: TRBV2
D: -
size: once
J: TRBJ2-3
CDR3: CASQFGTDTQYF
DNA: TGTGCCAGCCAGTTTGGGACAGATACGCAGTATTTT

V: TRBV10-3
D: TRBD2
size: -
J: TRBJ2-7
CDR3: CAISESGLAGEFSYEQYF
DNA: TGTGCCATCAGTGAATCGGGACTAGCGGGAGAATTCTCCTACGAGCAGTACTTC

V: TRBV29-1
D: -
size: many
J: TRBJ2-1
CDR3: CSGSYGGGNEQFF
DNA: TGCAGCGGTAGTTACGGAGGGGGCAATGAGCAGTTCTTC

V: TRBV5-1
D: TRBD1
size: -
J: TRBJ2-3
CDR3: CASSQRTGSGTDTQYF
DNA: TGCGCCAGCAGCCAGAGGACAGGGAGCGGCACAGATACGCAGTATTTT

V: TRBV6-2/TRBV6-3
D: TRBD1
size: many
J: TRBJ2-7
CDR3: CASSSRDRGSSYEQYF
DNA: TGTGCCAGCAGTTCCCGGGACAGGGGGAGCTCCTACGAGCAGTACTTC

V: TRBV20-1
D: -
size: -
J: TRBJ2-7
CDR3: CSAPRVDYEQYF
DNA: TGCAGTGCGCCCAGGGTTGACTACGAGCAGTACTTC

V: TRBV20-1
D: TRBD2
size: many
J: TRBJ2-3
CDR3: CSARRDYGTDTQYF
DNA: TGCAGTGCGAGACGGGACTACGGAACAGATACGCAGTATTTT

V: TRBV18
D: -
size: many
J: TRBJ2-3
CDR3: CASSPQGGPSTDTQYF
DNA: TGTGCCAGCTCACCACAGGGCGGGCCCAGCACAGATACGCAGTATTTT

V: TRBV5-4
D: TRBD1
size: -
J: TRBJ2-2
CDR3: CASSMTGGYTGELFF
DNA: TGTGCCAGCAGCATGACAGGGGGCTACACCGGGGAGCTGTTTTTT

V: TRBV28
D: -
size: few
J: TRBJ2-5
CDR3: CASSLDGGPETQYF
DNA: TGTGCCAGCAGTTTAGACGGGGGACCAGAGACCCAGTACTTC

V: TRBV28
D: -
size: many
J: TRBJ1-4
CDR3: CASAGGAIRNEKLFF
DNA: TGTGCCAGCGCCGGCGGGGCGATCAGGAATGAAAAACTGTTTTTT

V: TRBV3-1
D: -
size: -
J: TRBJ2-3
CDR3: CASSPRGRADTQYF
DNA: TGTGCCAGCAGCCCCCGGGGTCGGGCAGATACGCAGTATTTT

V: TRBV29-1
D: -
size: many
J: TRBJ1-1
CDR3: CSVEGDMNTEAFF
DNA: TGCAGCGTTGAAGGGGACATGAACACTGAAGCTTTCTTT

V: TRBV29-1
D: TRBD2
size: many
J: TRBJ2-3
CDR3: CSFPGLAPDTQYF
DNA: TGCAGCTTCCCGGGACTAGCCCCAGATACGCAGTATTTT

V: TRBV6-2/TRBV6-3
D: -
size: many
J: TRBJ2-1
CDR3: CASSYPREPYNEQFF
DNA: TGTGCCAGCAGTTACCCCCGGGAGCCATACAATGAGCAGTTCTTC

V: TRBV7-2
D: -
size: many
J: TRBJ1-1
CDR3: CAEAQEANTEAFF
DNA: TGTGCCGAGGCACAAGAAGCGAACACTGAAGCTTTCTTT

V: TRBV9
D: -
size: few
J: TRBJ1-4
CDR3: CASSVGASNEKLFF
DNA: TGTGCCAGCAGCGTAGGGGCATCGAATGAAAAACTGTTTTTT

V: TRBV15
D: -
size: few
J: TRBJ1-1
CDR3: CATSRDRERGTEAFF
DNA: TGTGCCACCAGCAGAGATAGGGAGAGGGGCACTGAAGCTTTCTTT

V: TRBV28
D: -
size: many
J: TRBJ1-5
CDR3: CASSRGQQPQHF
DNA: TGTGCCAGCAGCCGAGGACAGCAGCCCCAGCATTTT

V: TRBV11-2
D: -
size: many
J: TRBJ1-1
CDR3: CASSLGQSAEAFF
DNA: TGTGCCAGCAGCTTGGGGCAATCCGCTGAAGCTTTCTTT

V: TRBV5-6
D: -
size: few
J: TRBJ1-1
CDR3: CASSWGRPNTEAFF
DNA: TGTGCCAGCAGCTGGGGACGGCCGAACACTGAAGCTTTCTTT

V: TRBV15
D: TRBD1
size: many
J: TRBJ1-4
CDR3: CATSGTRQGGEKLFF
DNA: TGTGCCACCAGCGGAACCAGACAGGGAGGGGAAAAACTGTTTTTT

V: TRBV7-2
D: -
size: few
J: TRBJ2-3
CDR3: CASSAPNTDTQYF
DNA: TGTGCCAGCAGCGCCCCTAACACAGATACGCAGTATTTT